This TCR beta chain was documented in a study of CD8 T cells in ankylosing spondylitis (dated by TCRdb to the late 2010s). Concerning the study at large: To find TCR variants linked to disease, the study profiled T cell receptor beta repertoires in ankylosing spondylitis patients and healthy donors. The full study cohort comprised 25 ankylosing spondylitis patients and over a hundred healthy donors. Peripheral blood was sampled, and synovial fluid was additionally collected from ankylosing spondylitis patients.

This clonotype has a count of ten or more. What antigen it recognizes has not been identified. Base-call qualities are not available, and no considerably larger clone is one nucleotide away. The run used an Illumina HiSeq 2500. TCR beta libraries were prepared by quantitative 5'-RACE with molecular barcodes. For the original study's pipeline: A new computational method based on a probabilistic model of VDJ rearrangement was used to identify disease-linked TCR variants. Through fastp at Q25 and MiXCR, TCRdb rebuilt clones from the public reads, retaining in-frame beta chains. Every CDR3 protein is listed once, alongside the most common genes and DNA of its rows. Clone size and V and J calls follow TCRdb, not the original study. Within this sample are 310,000 or so distinct CDR3 sequences, with 20% of them counted one time only. The ten biggest clones cover less than 9% of the sample. The CDR3 measures 14 amino acids from cysteine to phenylalanine. Only the CDR3 portion is preserved as DNA: 42 bases, with reading frame beginning at the first base. Germline trimming amounts to 5 bases on V and 4 bases on J, with 6 as the count of junction bases outside the gene matches. The germline V gene supplies CDR1 MNHNS and CDR2 SASEGT.

Results the study describes overall, beyond this receptor: Some motif variants had previously been reported in the synovial fluid and blood of reactive arthritis patients, which suggests shared mechanisms of disease initiation. The disease-linked clones had a CD8+ phenotype and were found at relatively low frequencies in peripheral blood. According to the report, matched synovial fluid samples from ankylosing spondylitis patients were significantly enriched for the disease-linked clones. Blood from ankylosing spondylitis patients appeared to be characterized by a TCR beta motif made up of several highly homologous amino acid variants.

The clonotype comes from a male donor with ankylosing spondylitis or in good health (not recorded which). The sequence joins TRBV6-1 to TRBJ1-2, and 8 junctional nucleotides match TRBD1. Sequencing was done on a sample of blood, either unsorted or a sorted T cell fraction (not recorded which). The nucleotide sequence is TGTGCCAGCAGTCAGGACAGGGCCCCCTATGGCTACACCTTC. This is translated as CASSQDRAPYGYTF.